What follows is one T cell receptor beta chain and its context. This sample was included in a study of cytotoxic CD8 clonotypes in ibrutinib-treated CLL. Trimming took off 6 bases at V and 9 bases at J, with 13 bases between the two ends. Per the germline V gene, CDR1 is SGHTA and CDR2 is FQGTGA. The CDR3 contains 12 residues. Clones were sequenced by immunoSEQ multiplex PCR, and TCRdb holds only the in-frame ones, with some missing. Among some 130,000 clones, approximately 90% were seen once, and the ten largest hold 10% to 12%. This TCR was recovered from a human donor with chronic lymphocytic leukemia. Sequencing used PBMCs, obtained after 12 months of ibrutinib treatment. This chain uses TRBV7-3 with TRBJ2-3; D possibly corresponds to TRBD1 (6 bases). CDR3 residues: CASSGGLETQYF. The CDR3 DNA is TGTGCCAGCAGTGGGGGCTTAGAGACGCAGTATTTT. Together with reference TRBV7-3 and TRBJ2-3, the CDR3 gives the full variable domain: GAGVSQTPSNKVTEKGKYVELRCDPISGHTALYWYRQSLGQGPEFLIYFQGTGAADDSGLPNDRFFAVRPEGSVSTLKIQRTERGDSAVYLCASSGGLETQYFGPGTRLTVL.